This T cell receptor beta chain was identified in a study of blood T cell repertoires in COVID-19 (dated by TCRdb to the early 2020s). For context, the study as a whole: Collaborator samples came from the United States, Italy and Spain and covered acute and convalescent phases of COVID-19. Where HLA class I and class II types were available, the types were taken from metadata supplied by the sample provider, not from assay-based typing. The repertoires were released in a freely available public database intended as a resource for research on the immune response to SARS-CoV-2. The prospective study material was composed of cDNA or gDNA derived from T cells, B-cell-depleted T cells, or PBMCs. Deeply sampled blood TCRbeta repertoires from subjects exposed to, actively infected with, or recovered from COVID-19 were included in the dataset. Samples were obtained from the ongoing ImmuneRACE study (first 160 participants) and from over a thousand subjects provided by 6 global collaborators. A de-identified subject ID, COVID-19 status, age in years and sex were almost always included in the sample metadata. The paper's findings and limits, for the study overall: How much clinical and demographic metadata was included differed by source and by participant, and the metadata was provided uncurated.

TCRbeta CDR3 regions were amplified from genomic DNA by means of the immunoSEQ Assay, a bias-controlled multiplex PCR. In the original analysis: The number of nucleated cells in each sample was estimated by amplification of reference gene primers within the assay. To quantify the absolute abundance of each unique TCRbeta CDR3 rearrangement, sequence reads were collapsed and filtered. For each sample, productive Simpson clonality was calculated by taking the square root of Simpson's diversity index across productive rearrangements. The table comes from immuneACCESS by way of TCRdb, which keeps in-frame sequences with V and J called. Part of the clones is missing from these tables; in studies checked, under half for an unresolved V gene and the rest for unknown reasons. Clonal size and the V and J genes are those of that table, whereas D and trimming came from the DNA. A total of 150,000 to 200,000 clones appear in this sample, over 75% of them only once. The top ten clones comprise approximately 10% of the sample.

V is reduced by 0 bases and J by 5 bases, leaving a spacing of 11 bases between them. Taken from cysteine to phenylalanine, the CDR3 has 15 residues. The CDR3 DNA has 45 bases and is translated from base 1. CDR1 and CDR2 are drawn from the germline V gene: SGDLS, YYNGEE. Details on this clone: This receptor's antigen is unknown. Qualities for individual bases were not recorded, and no much larger clone is one base off.

In the prospective study, participants were 18 to 89 years old, resided in about two dozen geographic areas of the United States, and were enrolled through a virtual design. In the prospective study, cohorts were assigned on the basis of participant-reported clinical history obtained from a screening survey and a study questionnaire. ImmuneRACE Cohort 3 recovered participants were defined by two consecutive negative NP/OP PCR tests, healthcare professional clearance, or symptom resolution. Mobile phlebotomists in the prospective study collected whole blood, serum and a nasopharyngeal or oropharyngeal swab from every participant. Participants in the prospective study had the option to provide additional blood draws and questionnaires over a roughly 2-month period. Prospective study blood samples were shipped either frozen or at room temperature before DNA extraction.

Sample: PBMCs or T cells enriched from blood (not recorded which). The sequence joins TRBV9 to TRBJ1-4; the best D guess is TRBD1, with 5 bases matching. This TCR came from a man in his fifties or sixties who had recovered from COVID-19. The CDR3 protein is CASSVEGNRNEKLFF. At the DNA level, the sequence is TGTGCCAGCAGCGTAGAGGGGAACAGGAATGAAAAACTGTTTTTT. With the portions outside the CDR3 filled from the reference TRBV9 and TRBJ1-4 genes, the complete variable region becomes DSGVTQTPKHLITATGQRVTLRCSPRSGDLSVYWYQQSLDQGLQFLIQYYNGEERAKGNILERFSAQQFPDLHSELNLSSLELGDSALYFCASSVEGNRNEKLFFGSGTQLSVL.